This is a list of T cell receptor beta chains from one sample in a study of tumor-infiltrating lymphocytes in oesophageal squamous cell carcinoma. TCRdb used MiXCR to reprocess the PCR reads, holding one entry per CDR3 protein. The sample lists thousands of distinct CDR3 sequences, 15% to 18% occurring once. Source material: blood. Source of these receptors: a male donor with esophageal squamous cell carcinoma. Both conserved end residues are part of each CDR3. Fields, in order: clone size, D gene, V gene, J gene, CDR3 DNA, CDR3 protein. A D gene is named only where the DNA matches it firmly. The size of a clone is reported for some rows only, either as once, few or many, or as a class for expanded clones.

clone size: medium-sized
D gene: NA
V gene: TRBV6-1
J gene: TRBJ2-3
CDR3 DNA: TGTGCCAGCAGTTGGGACTTTTCAAATACGCAGTATTTT
CDR3 protein: CASSWDFSNTQYF

clone size: few
D gene: NA
V gene: TRBV6-4
J gene: TRBJ1-5
CDR3 DNA: TGTGCCAGCAGCCAGGTTACTAGCAAACAGCCCCAGCATTTT
CDR3 protein: CASSQVTSKQPQHF

clone size: many
D gene: NA
V gene: TRBV27
J gene: TRBJ2-5
CDR3 DNA: TGTGCCCTTGACGGCGACAGGCAGTACTTC
CDR3 protein: CALDGDRQYF

clone size: many
D gene: NA
V gene: TRBV5-1
J gene: TRBJ2-2
CDR3 DNA: TGCGCCAGCAGCTTGGCCGGGGGTACCGGGGAGCTGTTTTTT
CDR3 protein: CASSLAGGTGELFF

clone size: many
D gene: NA
V gene: TRBV5-6
J gene: TRBJ2-1
CDR3 DNA: TGTGCCAGCAGCTTGGTTGGTGAGCAGTTCTTC
CDR3 protein: CASSLVGEQFF

clone size: few
D gene: NA
V gene: TRBV9
J gene: TRBJ2-3
CDR3 DNA: TGTGCCAGCAGCGTAAGATTCACAGATACGCAGTATTTT
CDR3 protein: CASSVRFTDTQYF

clone size: medium-sized
D gene: TRBD2
V gene: TRBV6-6
J gene: TRBJ2-3
CDR3 DNA: TGTGCCAGCAGTTACCAGCGGGGGGGCACAGATACGCAGTATTTT
CDR3 protein: CASSYQRGGTDTQYF

clone size: NA
D gene: NA
V gene: TRBV20-1
J gene: TRBJ2-5
CDR3 DNA: TGCAGTGCTAGCTTTTACAATGAGCAGTACTTC
CDR3 protein: CSASFYNEQYF

clone size: medium-sized
D gene: NA
V gene: TRBV7-2
J gene: TRBJ2-7
CDR3 DNA: TGTGCCAGCAGCTTACGAGGTAGGGGCGGCTACGAGCAGTACTTC
CDR3 protein: CASSLRGRGGYEQYF

clone size: medium-sized
D gene: NA
V gene: TRBV12-3/TRBV12-4
J gene: TRBJ2-1
CDR3 DNA: TGTGCCAGCAGTCCTAGTGACACCTACAATGAGCAGTTCTTC
CDR3 protein: CASSPSDTYNEQFF

clone size: many
D gene: NA
V gene: TRBV6-1
J gene: TRBJ1-4
CDR3 DNA: TGTGCCAGCAGTGAAACGGCAGGCGTACGTAATGAAAAACTGTTTTTT
CDR3 protein: CASSETAGVRNEKLFF